This is a list of T cell receptor beta chains from one sample in a study of shared clonotypes between healthy human individuals. The repertoire was sequenced with immunoSEQ multiplex PCR; TCRdb's copy has only in-frame clones and lacks some. The table records roughly 590,000 clones, roughly 95% of them present only once. Sequenced: naive CD8+ T cells sorted from blood. These receptors all stem from a woman in her 30s in good health. Each CDR3 is given with its conserved first and last residue. A D gene is named only where the DNA matches it firmly. Expanded clones get a size class; other rows say once, few or many, or leave the size out.

>.|TRBD2|TRBV27|TRBJ2-1
CASSLGTSGNEQFF
TGTGCCAGCAGCCTTGGGACTAGCGGGAATGAGCAGTTCTTC
>.|.|TRBV6-1|TRBJ2-4
CASKDRGLDIQYF
TGTGCCAGCAAGGACCGGGGGTTGGACATTCAGTACTTC
>once|.|TRBV5-8|TRBJ2-7
CASSLALSSNSEQYF
TGTGCCAGCAGCTTAGCGTTGAGTTCTAACTCCGAGCAGTACTTC
>.|.|TRBV4-2|TRBJ2-7
CASSQEVAAGRGYEQYF
TGTGCCAGCAGCCAAGAGGTAGCGGCCGGACGGGGATACGAGCAGTACTTC
>few|.|TRBV25-1|TRBJ2-1
CASSEGSGREQFF
TGTGCCAGCAGTGAAGGGTCCGGGCGAGAGCAGTTCTTC
>once|.|TRBV6-5|TRBJ2-2
CASSTHPGSAGELFF
TGTGCCAGCAGTACTCACCCAGGGTCCGCCGGGGAGCTGTTTTTT
>.|.|TRBV27|TRBJ2-2
CASSLLGAGELFF
TGTGCCAGCAGTTTATTAGGCGCCGGGGAGCTGTTTTTT
>.|.|TRBV28|TRBJ2-2
CASSLQDSPTAGELFF
TGTGCCAGCAGTTTACAGGACTCGCCGACCGCCGGGGAGCTGTTTTTT
>.|TRBD1|TRBV28|TRBJ2-3
CASRLQGATDTQYF
TGTGCCAGCAGGCTACAGGGGGCGACAGATACGCAGTATTTT
>.|TRBD1|TRBV10-3|TRBJ1-1
CAISDRGRTEAFF
TGTGCCATCAGTGATAGGGGGCGGACTGAAGCTTTCTTT
>.|TRBD1|TRBV6-1|TRBJ1-1
CASSEGQPEAFF
TGTGCCAGCAGTGAGGGACAGCCTGAAGCTTTCTTT
>.|TRBD2|TRBV27|TRBJ2-7
CASSTGLAASYEQYF
TGTGCCAGCAGCACGGGACTAGCGGCGTCCTACGAGCAGTACTTC
>.|.|TRBV7-8|TRBJ1-2
CASSLGLPEKHYGYTF
TGTGCCAGCAGCTTAGGGTTGCCGGAGAAGCACTATGGCTACACCTTC
>.|TRBD1|TRBV27|TRBJ2-7
CASSPLGTAYEQYF
TGTGCCAGCAGTCCTTTGGGGACAGCCTACGAGCAGTACTTC
>.|TRBD1|TRBV30|TRBJ1-4
CAWDGDTGATNEKLFF
TGTGCCTGGGACGGAGACACAGGGGCAACTAATGAAAAACTGTTTTTT
>once|.|TRBV15|TRBJ1-5
CATSRPNDGGNQPQHF
TGTGCCACCAGCAGACCCAACGACGGAGGCAATCAGCCCCAGCATTTT
>.|.|TRBV13|TRBJ1-2
CASSLAYGYTF
TGTGCCAGCAGCTTAGCCTATGGCTACACCTTC
>once|TRBD2|TRBV7-6|TRBJ2-3
CASSPLAGGSGDTQYF
TGTGCCAGCAGCCCACTAGCGGGAGGGTCAGGGGATACGCAGTATTTT
>.|.|TRBV28|TRBJ2-7
CASRSLLTGWQMEQYF
TGTGCCAGCAGAAGTTTGTTGACAGGCTGGCAGATGGAGCAGTACTTC
>.|TRBD1|TRBV27|TRBJ1-2
CASRDRVYGYTF
TGTGCCAGCAGAGACAGGGTCTATGGCTACACCTTC
>.|TRBD1|TRBV5-1|TRBJ1-6
CASRTGGNSPLHF
TGCGCCAGTCGGACAGGGGGTAATTCACCCCTCCACTTT
>.|TRBD1|TRBV4-1|TRBJ2-7
CASSQAPGTGAYEQYF
TGCGCCAGCAGCCAAGCCCCCGGGACAGGGGCATACGAGCAGTACTTC
>.|.|TRBV7-3|TRBJ1-1
CASSRLLEGLNTEAFF
TGTGCCAGCAGCCGGCTGCTAGAGGGGCTGAACACTGAAGCTTTCTTT
>.|.|TRBV4-2|TRBJ2-1
CASSPQRGQPSYNEQFF
TGTGCCAGCAGCCCTCAACGGGGGCAACCTTCCTACAATGAGCAGTTCTTC
>.|TRBD1|TRBV5-6|TRBJ1-1
CASSYGQGGSTEAFF
TGTGCCAGCAGCTACGGACAGGGAGGTTCGACTGAAGCTTTCTTT
>.|TRBD1|TRBV28|TRBJ1-1
CASRETGGRTTEAFF
TGTGCCAGCAGAGAAACAGGGGGTAGGACCACTGAAGCTTTCTTT